A single sample is the source of the 24 T cell receptor beta chains below, sequenced in a study of cytomegalovirus exposure and HLA in healthy donors. PCR was performed using 60 Vbeta and 13 Jbeta primers. Libraries were prepared by immunoSEQ multiplex PCR; TCRdb keeps only in-frame clonotypes and omits some of them. The repertoire has 57,000 or so clones, 70% of them found once; the top ten carry less than 20%. The sample was PBMCs. These receptor sequences come from a woman in her fifties or sixties in good health and CMV-seropositive.

J is TRBJ1-1 and V is TRBV7-2; no firm D call. Per germline, CDR1 SGHTA and CDR2 FQGNSA. The V and J ends lost 5 bases and 0 bases respectively, with 7 bases between them. The CDR3 has 13 residues. For the CDR3, the DNA is TGTGCCAGCAGCCAAGAGATGAACACTGAAGCTTTCTTT. Protein sequence: CASSQEMNTEAFF. Full variable domain (missing parts from reference TRBV7-2 and TRBJ1-1): GAGVSQSPSNKVTEKGKDVELRCDPISGHTALYWYRQSLGQGLEFLIYFQGNSAPDKSGLPSDRFSAERTGGSVSTLTIQRTQQEDSAVYLCASSQEMNTEAFFGQGTRLTVV.

The chain carries TRBV2 and TRBJ2-7, with D possibly matching TRBD1 (5 bases). This CDR3 is built from 13 residues. Per the germline V gene, CDR1 is SNHLY and CDR2 is FYNNEI. The V end lost 5 bases, the J end lost 2 bases, and 10 bases lay between the germline ends. CDR3 sequence reads: CASSPGYPYEQYF. The CDR3 coding sequence is TGTGCCAGCAGTCCAGGGTACCCCTACGAGCAGTACTTC.

In DNA form, the CDR3 reads TGTGCCAGCAGTGAAGAGGGGTGGAACACCATATATTTT. Translated: CASSEEGWNTIYF. The rearrangement links TRBV6-1 to TRBJ1-3, with D tentatively TRBD1 (5 bases). CDR1 is MNHNS, CDR2 SASEGT, per germline. The germline V and J ends were trimmed by 1 base and 7 bases, with 8 bases remaining between them. The CDR3 sequence is 13 residues long.

This clone showed up just a few times. This sequence joins TRBV2 and TRBJ1-2; 10 bases match TRBD1. The CDR3 sequence is 12 residues long. CDR1 and CDR2 (germline): SNHLY, FYNNEI. V was clipped by 6 bases and J by 8 bases; unmatched bases: 3. CDR3 residues: CASRDRGHGYTF. In DNA, the CDR3 is TGTGCCAGCAGAGACAGGGGGCACGGCTACACCTTC.

The V call is TRBV5-8, the J call TRBJ2-6; perhaps TRBD1 as D (6 bases). V was clipped by 4 bases and J by 9 bases, with 17 bases between them. This CDR3 is 15 amino acids long. Germline lookup yields CDR1 SGHTS and CDR2 YDEGEE. This CDR3 reads CASSHDRGGGNVLTF. DNA for the CDR3: TGTGCCAGCAGCCACGATAGAGGGGGTGGCAACGTCCTGACTTTC.

The chain is built from TRBV13 and TRBJ1-1; D is ambiguous. V was shortened by 4 bases and J by 0 bases, with 6 bases between the two germline ends. Germline V gene sequence: CDR1 PRHDT, CDR2 FYEKMQ (reference sequence). CDR3 length equals 13 residues. In nucleotides, the CDR3 is TGTGCCAGCAGCTCCCAGATGAACACTGAAGCTTTCTTT. Amino acid sequence: CASSSQMNTEAFF.

This clone showed up just a few times. The chain has TRBV28 and TRBJ1-1; 8 bases line up with TRBD1. There are 14 residues in the CDR3. J lost 7 bases, V lost 10 bases, and 14 bases had no gene match. Germline V gene data show CDR1 as MDHEN and CDR2 as SYDVKM. In nucleotides, the CDR3 is TGTGCCACTAGCGCCGGGACAGGCAAAAATGAAGCTTTCTTT. Translated: CATSAGTGKNEAFF.

This clone was found many times. CDR3 nucleotides: TGTGCCTCATCCGCGGCGGCCTACGGCGAGCAGTACTTC. Amino acid sequence: CASSAAAYGEQYF. The J gene is TRBJ2-7, the V gene TRBV6-6; D ambiguous. Trimming cost V 11 bases and J 6 bases, with 20 bases left between them. Germline CDR1 reads MNHNY; CDR2 reads SVGAGI (reference sequence). The CDR3 consists of 13 residues.

This chain connects TRBV4-1 to TRBJ1-2, with 9 nucleotides matching TRBD1. V was pared by 0 bases and J by 5 bases, with 16 bases of the junction left unmatched. The CDR3 contains 19 residues. Germline CDR1 is MGHRA and CDR2 is YSYEKL. The CDR3 DNA follows: TGCGCCAGCAGCCAAGAATTTCCGGGACAGGGTCCCTTCGAGTATGGCTACACCTTC. Its protein is CASSQEFPGQGPFEYGYTF.

This clone has a handful of counts. The chain joins TRBV4-2 to TRBJ1-2, with D possibly being TRBD1 (6 bases). Germline CDR1 and CDR2: LGHNA and YNFKEQ. Trimming left V 0 bases short and J 3 bases short, with 8 bases between. The CDR3 extends over 14 amino acids. This CDR3 reads CASSQDTGYYGYTF. The CDR3 nucleotides are TGTGCCAGCAGCCAAGACACAGGGTACTATGGCTACACCTTC.

The V call is TRBV9, the J call TRBJ2-1, with D perhaps matching TRBD2 (6 bases). The CDR3 extends over 14 amino acids. CDR1 and CDR2 from the germline V gene are SGDLS and YYNGEE. Trimming cost V 0 bases and J 4 bases, with 8 bases left between them. The CDR3 DNA reads TGTGCCAGCAGCGTAGCGGGGACTTACAATGAGCAGTTCTTC. Protein sequence: CASSVAGTYNEQFF.

The rearrangement links TRBV4-3 to TRBJ2-7; TRBD1 matches 9 bases. Germline values: CDR1 LGHNA, CDR2 YSLEER. The V segment lost 1 base and the J segment 2 bases; nucleotides outside the gene matches: 12. The CDR3 covers 18 residues. The CDR3 loop is CASSQAAPGQGRTYEQYF. The CDR3 DNA sequence: TGCGCCAGCAGCCAAGCGGCCCCGGGACAGGGCAGGACCTACGAGCAGTACTTC.

This clone has more than one count but fewer than ten. V is TRBV4-2 and J is TRBJ1-1, with D unclear. Between the trimmed V and J ends, which lost 1 base and 0 bases, there was a span of 3 bases. Germline V gene sequence: CDR1 LGHNA, CDR2 YNFKEQ. The CDR3 covers 13 residues. The CDR3 sequence is CASSQAVNTEAFF. The DNA for the CDR3 is TGTGCCAGCAGCCAAGCCGTGAACACTGAAGCTTTCTTT.

The gene calls are TRBV7-2 and TRBJ2-3, with TRBD2 matching 9 bases. Germline trimming cut 5 bases from V and 0 bases from J; bases unmatched to any gene: 3. From germline, CDR1 is SGHTA and CDR2 FQGNSA. The CDR3 length is 15 residues. CDR3 nucleotide sequence: TGTGCCAGCAGCCCGGGACTAGCTAGCACAGATACGCAGTATTTT. Its protein product is CASSPGLASTDTQYF.

V is TRBV7-7 and J is TRBJ2-3; D perhaps matches TRBD2 (6 bases). Germline V gene data show CDR1 as SSHAT and CDR2 as FNYEAQ (reference sequence). There are 13 residues in the CDR3. V was shortened by 5 bases and J by 5 bases, with 11 bases between the two germline ends. CDR3 residues: CASSRGAGDTQYF. The CDR3 DNA is TGTGCCAGCAGCCGCGGGGCCGGAGATACGCAGTATTTT.

The chain has TRBV9 and TRBJ2-2, with 10 nucleotides matching TRBD1. The CDR3 length is 18 residues. Germline V lookup: CDR1 SGDLS, CDR2 YYNGEE. V shed 0 bases and J 1 base; nucleotides not matched to a gene: 6. As DNA, the CDR3 is TGTGCCAGCAGCGTAGACCGGACAGGGGGAAGGAACACCGGGGAGCTGTTTTTT. This sequence encodes CASSVDRTGGRNTGELFF.

V is TRBV6-1 and J is TRBJ2-2; the D gene is possibly TRBD2 (6 bases). CDR1 is MNHNS and CDR2 is SASEGT in the germline V gene. V gave up 4 bases and J gave up 4 bases, with 13 bases separating them. The CDR3 loop spans 15 amino acids. The CDR3 DNA reads TGTGCCAGCAGTGTTGACCCCGGGGGCACCGGGGAGCTGTTTTTT. The encoded protein is CASSVDPGGTGELFF.

The V gene is TRBV19, the J gene TRBJ1-5; D gene unclear. Trimming took 1 base from V and 6 from J, leaving 19 bases between them. Per the germline V gene, CDR1 is LNHDA and CDR2 is SQIVND (reference sequence). The CDR3 is 17 residues long. The DNA of the CDR3 is TGTGCCAGTAGTATAGGGTCCGGCGTCGGAGAGAGTCAGCCCCAGCATTTT. This encodes CASSIGSGVGESQPQHF.

The chain carries TRBV5-6 and TRBJ1-6, with D possibly matching TRBD1 (6 bases). The CDR3 contains 14 residues. The V end was cut by 4 bases, the J end by 9 bases, with 14 bases between. CDR1 and CDR2 from the germline V gene are SGHDT and YYEEEE. The CDR3 region has the DNA TGTGCCAGCAGCCCGGGGGGGCAGTTTTCACCCCTCCACTTT. Amino acids: CASSPGGQFSPLHF. Full variable domain (rest looked up from reference TRBV5-6 and TRBJ1-6): DAGVTQSPTHLIKTRGQQVTLRCSPKSGHDTVSWYQQALGQGPQFIFQYYEEEERQRGNFPDRFSGHQFPNYSSELNVNALLLGDSALYLCASSPGGQFSPLHFGNGTRLTVT.

V and J are TRBV6-6 and TRBJ1-2; TRBD1 matches at 12 bases. With V trimmed by 2 bases and J by 4 bases, 2 bases remained unmatched. This CDR3 has 15 amino acids. Per the germline V gene, CDR1 is MNHNY and CDR2 is SVGAGI (reference sequence). CDR3 residues: CASSYGTGGIYGYTF. The DNA for the CDR3 is TGTGCCAGCAGTTACGGGACAGGGGGCATCTATGGCTACACCTTC.

This clone was recorded many times. The chain joins TRBV4-1 to TRBJ2-1, with TRBD2 as a possible D gene (6 bases). This CDR3 has 13 residues. Germline V gene data show CDR1 as MGHRA and CDR2 as YSYEKL. V was trimmed by 8 bases and J by 4 bases, leaving 12 bases between them. CDR3 sequence (DNA): TGCGCCAGCCGGGGGACTTCTTACAATGAGCAGTTCTTC. Protein: CASRGTSYNEQFF.

This clone was detected only a few times. V and J are TRBV29-1 and TRBJ2-1; 9 bases match TRBD1. Losses at the gene ends were 4 bases for V and 7 bases for J; bases not matched to a gene: 2. CDR1 and CDR2 (germline): SQVTM, ANQGSEA. CDR3 length: 12 amino acids. In DNA, the CDR3 is TGCAGCGTTGGACAGGGGGGTAATGAGCAGTTCTTC. Translating it yields CSVGQGGNEQFF.

The chain joins TRBV27 to TRBJ2-2; tentative D call: TRBD1 (5 bases). V dropped 2 bases and J dropped 6 bases, with 25 bases sitting between them. The germline gives CDR1 MNHEY, CDR2 SMNVEV (reference sequence). The CDR3 length is 19 residues. This CDR3 reads CASSLLFARVVGYAGELFF. The CDR3 region has the DNA TGTGCCAGCAGTTTACTCTTTGCCAGGGTGGTTGGGTACGCCGGGGAGCTGTTTTTT.

This clone was observed a handful of times. This rearrangement joins TRBV6-6 to TRBJ2-1; 9 nucleotides align to TRBD2. V shed 6 bases, J shed 10 bases, and the junction held 13 bases outside the gene matches. CDR1 is MNHNY, CDR2 SVGAGI, per germline (reference sequence). The CDR3 runs to 15 residues. CDR3 sequence reads: CASRPLAGASQEQFF. In DNA form, the CDR3 reads TGTGCCAGCAGACCATTAGCGGGGGCCAGCCAGGAGCAGTTCTTC.